The entry that follows covers one TCR beta chain sequence. The germline V gene has CDR1 LGHDT and CDR2 YNNKEL (reference sequence). CDR3 length equals 16 residues. The V and J ends lost 1 base and 7 bases respectively, with 16 bases between them. The sample originates from a study of T-cell reconstitution after alpha-beta-depleted transplantation in children. Library preparation (for TCRbeta) was performed with unique molecular identifiers. MiXCR was run by TCRdb on the PCR reads, yielding one entry per CDR3 protein. The sample lists some 340,000 distinct CDR3 sequences; 10% were seen once. The chain couples TRBV3-1 to TRBJ1-4; D remains unclear. The TCR comes from a human donor who donated a stem cell graft to a child with acute lymphoblastic leukemia. Sequenced material: PBMCs from the stem cell graft donor, taken from the stem cell graft. The CDR3 spells CASSQVVGRLSEKLFF. Written as DNA, the CDR3 is TGTGCCAGCAGCCAAGTCGTCGGACGGCTTTCTGAAAAACTGTTTTTT.